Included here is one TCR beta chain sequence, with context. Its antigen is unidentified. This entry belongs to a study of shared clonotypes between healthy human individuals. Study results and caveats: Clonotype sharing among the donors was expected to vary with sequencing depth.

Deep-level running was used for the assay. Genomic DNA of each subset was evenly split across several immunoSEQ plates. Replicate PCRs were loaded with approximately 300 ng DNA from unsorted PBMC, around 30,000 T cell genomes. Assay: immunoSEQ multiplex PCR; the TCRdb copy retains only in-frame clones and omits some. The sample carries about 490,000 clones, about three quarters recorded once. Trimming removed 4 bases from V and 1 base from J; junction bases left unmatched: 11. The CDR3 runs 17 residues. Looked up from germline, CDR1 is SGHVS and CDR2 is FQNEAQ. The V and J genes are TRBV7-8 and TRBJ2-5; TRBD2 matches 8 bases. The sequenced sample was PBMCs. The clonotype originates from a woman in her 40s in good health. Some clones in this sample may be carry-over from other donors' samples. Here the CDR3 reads CASSSKGISGTQETQYF. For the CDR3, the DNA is TGTGCCAGCAGCTCAAAGGGGATTAGCGGGACCCAAGAGACCCAGTACTTC. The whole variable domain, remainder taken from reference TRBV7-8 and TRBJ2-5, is GAGVSQSPRYKVAKRGQDVALRCDPISGHVSLFWYQQALGQGPEFLTYFQNEAQLDKSGLPSDRFFAERPEGSVSTLKIQRTQQEDSAVYLCASSSKGISGTQETQYFGPGTRLLVL.